This passage covers 14 T cell receptor beta chains from one sample sequenced in a study of blood T cells in healthy people across ages (dated by TCRdb to about 2015). Library method: 5' RACE. The sequencer listed for this sample is Illumina HiSeq 2500. The second PCR ran for roughly 7 to 11 cycles and used a J-beta primer mix along with a sample-barcoded 5' primer. The public reads were quality trimmed at Q25 with fastp and then assembled into clones with MiXCR by TCRdb, keeping productive beta chains. Duplicate CDR3 protein sequences are folded into a single record with the most common DNA and genes. Present in this sample are about 780,000 distinct CDR3 sequences, roughly 24% of which were seen just once. About 2.9% of the sample goes to the ten largest clones. The same sample was also studied in work on T cells of mothers and their children.

Source material: blood. Source of these receptors: a boy aged 5-17 years in good health.

In this sample, this clonotype turned up a few times. V and J are TRBV9 and TRBJ1-1, with D possibly matching TRBD1 (6 bases). Trimming stripped 4 bases from V and 6 bases from J, with 16 bases between. The CDR3 length is 14 residues. Germline values: CDR1 SGDLS, CDR2 YYNGEE. CDR3 nucleotide sequence: TGTGCCAGCAGCCCCCCCGTGGGGGCAGCTGAAGCTTTCTTT. Encoded protein: CASSPPVGAAEAFF.

This clonotype was counted many times. J is TRBJ2-5 and V is TRBV9; D is possibly TRBD1 (5 bases). The V gene's germline CDR1 is SGDLS and CDR2 YYNGEE. Trimming removed 2 bases from V and 1 base from J, with 18 bases in between. CDR3 length: 17 residues. The CDR3 region is CASSVDDWAGLQETQYF. The CDR3 DNA sequence: TGTGCCAGCAGCGTGGACGATTGGGCAGGGCTCCAAGAGACCCAGTACTTC.

This clonotype has a handful of counts. CDR3 nucleotides: TGTGCCAGTAGTCCAATGGCGGGCTCCTACGAGCAGTACTTC. Translating gives CASSPMAGSYEQYF. The genes are TRBV19 and TRBJ2-7, with D possibly TRBD2 on 5 matching bases. Per the germline V gene, CDR1 is LNHDA and CDR2 is SQIVND (reference sequence). Trimming took off 5 bases at V and 0 bases at J, with 11 bases between the two ends. The CDR3 contains 14 residues.

This clonotype was counted only a few times. This chain uses TRBV10-3 with TRBJ2-7, with TRBD1 as a possible D gene (5 bases). This CDR3 contains 13 residues. Germline CDR1 is ENHRY and CDR2 is SYGVKD. The ends were cut back, 7 bases at V and 0 bases at J, with 10 bases in the middle. The CDR3 sequence: CAITAGISYEQYF. CDR3 nucleotide sequence: TGTGCCATCACGGCAGGGATCTCCTACGAGCAGTACTTC.

This clonotype appeared a few times. V and J are TRBV19 and TRBJ1-2; D call uncertain. The V gene's germline CDR1 is LNHDA and CDR2 SQIVND (reference sequence). CDR3 length: 15 amino acids. V gave up 1 base and J gave up 1 base, with 10 bases separating them. The CDR3 nucleotides read TGTGCCAGTAGTATAGTGGTTACTGTTAACTATGGCTACACCTTC. Amino acids: CASSIVVTVNYGYTF.

The J gene is TRBJ2-2, the V gene TRBV5-1, with D tentatively TRBD1 or TRBD2 (6 bases each). V was trimmed by 3 bases and J by 4 bases, leaving 16 bases between them. Germline V gene lookup returns CDR1 SGHRS and CDR2 YFSETQ. The CDR3 runs to 16 residues. This CDR3 is CASSSRVEGGTGELFF. The DNA for the CDR3 is TGCGCCAGCAGCTCTCGAGTGGAGGGGGGCACCGGGGAGCTGTTTTTT.

V gene TRBV12-3 or TRBV12-4 combines with J gene TRBJ1-2; maybe TRBD1 (5 bases). The length of the CDR3 is 11 residues. Here the CDR3 reads CAIAPGTGDTF. DNA for the CDR3: TGTGCGATCGCCCCCGGGACCGGGGACACCTTC.

The V call is TRBV2, the J call TRBJ2-5, with 7 bases that match TRBD2. The J call may be faulty, since TRBJ2-7 better matches the DNA end. Germline V gives CDR1 SNHLY, CDR2 FYNNEI. This CDR3 contains 12 residues. This CDR3 is CASGTNSYEQYF. The CDR3 coding sequence is TGTGCCAGCGGGACTAATTCCTACGAGCAGTACTTC.

CDR3 nucleotide sequence: TGTGCCAGCAGCGTAGACCCTAGCGGGAATGAGCAGTTCTTC. Its protein is CASSVDPSGNEQFF. This sequence joins TRBV9 and TRBJ2-5; 8 bases are shared with TRBD2. The J call may be wrong; the DNA end is better matched by TRBJ2-1. CDR1 is SGDLS, CDR2 YYNGEE, per germline. The length of the CDR3 is 14 residues.

A few counts support this clonotype. The gene calls are TRBV27 and TRBJ2-5; possibly TRBD1 or TRBD2 for D (5 bases each). Germline lookup yields CDR1 MNHEY and CDR2 SMNVEV (reference sequence). V was pared by 6 bases and J by 2 bases, with 16 bases between. The CDR3 totals 15 residues. The DNA of the CDR3 is TGTGCCAGCAGGGTGGAGAGAGGGGCGCAAGAGACCCAGTACTTC. This codes for CASRVERGAQETQYF.

This clonotype was seen a few times. The V and J genes are TRBV7-8 and TRBJ2-5; D gene ambiguous. Gene TRBJ2-7 matches the end of the DNA better, so the J call may be wrong. Germline V gene sequence: CDR1 SGHVS, CDR2 FQNEAQ. The CDR3 is 14 residues long. CDR3 DNA: TGTGCCAGCAGCTTAGGAGGTTCGCTCTACGAGCAGTACTTC. It is translated as CASSLGGSLYEQYF.

The table lists this clonotype with a few counts. The CDR3 reads CAISAAREDEKLFF. The CDR3 DNA sequence: TGTGCCATCAGTGCGGCTAGGGAGGATGAAAAACTGTTTTTT. The rearrangement joins TRBV10-3 to TRBJ1-4; no reliable D call. The germline V and J ends were trimmed by 4 bases and 6 bases, with 12 bases remaining between them. The CDR3 extends over 14 amino acids. Germline-derived CDR1 and CDR2 are ENHRY and SYGVKD.

Only a few counts were recorded for this clonotype. This chain connects TRBV12-3 or TRBV12-4 to TRBJ2-1; D call uncertain. The CDR3 spans 12 residues. The V gene lost 5 bases and the J gene lost 7 bases, with 9 bases spanning the gap. The CDR3 DNA reads TGTGCCAGCAGTCCTGACCTGAATGAGCAGTTCTTC. It is translated as CASSPDLNEQFF.

A few counts support this clonotype. The chain links TRBV29-1 to TRBJ1-1, with TRBD1 matching over 9 bases. The CDR3 is 13 amino acids. CDR1 and CDR2 (germline): SQVTM, ANQGSEA. V was clipped by 3 bases and J by 4 bases; unmatched bases: 3. The CDR3 coding sequence is TGCAGCGTTGAGAAGGACAGGGGCACTGAAGCTTTCTTT. Protein: CSVEKDRGTEAFF.